The 17 T cell receptor beta chains given below trace back to one sample, sequenced in a study of blood T cell repertoires in COVID-19. The table came from immunoSEQ multiplex PCR; TCRdb's copy has only in-frame clones and leaves some out. This sample has approximately 150,000 clones, with approximately 91% found just once. Sequenced input: peripheral blood. The receptors were sampled from a man aged 18 to 30 with COVID-19, enrolled during active disease.

This chain joins TRBV28 and TRBJ2-1; D might be TRBD1 (5 bases). The CDR3 runs to 12 residues. V was clipped by 10 bases and J by 6 bases, with 13 bases between them. Germline values: CDR1 MDHEN, CDR2 SYDVKM. The CDR3 protein is CATQETGNEQFF. The DNA of the CDR3 is TGTGCCACCCAGGAAACAGGCAATGAGCAGTTCTTC.

Written as DNA, the CDR3 is TGTGCCAGCAGTTTTAGGGGTAATCAGCCCCAGCATTTT. It translates to CASSFRGNQPQHF. The rearrangement links TRBV12-3 or TRBV12-4 to TRBJ1-5, with D tentatively TRBD1 (5 bases). Trimming shortened V by 3 bases and J by 4 bases, and 7 bases separated the two germline ends. There are 13 residues in the CDR3.

This rearrangement joins TRBV27 to TRBJ2-1, with a possible D match to TRBD1 (5 bases). The CDR3 is 15 residues long. Trimming shortened V by 6 bases and J by 6 bases, and 18 bases separated the two germline ends. Germline V CDR1 and CDR2: MNHEY, SMNVEV (reference sequence). In DNA form, the CDR3 reads TGTGCCAGCAGCTGGGTCCCGGACAACCCCAATGAGCAGTTCTTC. It specifies CASSWVPDNPNEQFF.

J is TRBJ2-7 and V is TRBV9; D possibly corresponds to TRBD2 (5 bases). Germline-derived CDR1 and CDR2 are SGDLS and YYNGEE. The CDR3 length is 15 residues. The V end was cut by 4 bases, the J end by 2 bases, with 16 bases between. CDR3 protein: CASSPRGGPTYEQYF. In DNA form, the CDR3 reads TGTGCCAGCAGCCCAAGAGGAGGTCCCACCTACGAGCAGTACTTC. The complete variable domain, with remaining parts taken from reference TRBV9 and TRBJ2-7, reads DSGVTQTPKHLITATGQRVTLRCSPRSGDLSVYWYQQSLDQGLQFLIQYYNGEERAKGNILERFSAQQFPDLHSELNLSSLELGDSALYFCASSPRGGPTYEQYFGPGTRLTVT.

This chain uses TRBV18 with TRBJ1-1, with 9 bases matching TRBD1. V lost 5 bases to trimming and J lost 4 bases; unmatched junction nucleotides: 5. Germline V gene data show CDR1 as KGHSH and CDR2 as LQKENI. The length of the CDR3 is 14 residues. This CDR3 reads CASSVQGAGTEAFF. CDR3 sequence (DNA): TGTGCCAGCTCAGTACAGGGGGCCGGCACTGAAGCTTTCTTT.

The J gene is TRBJ1-5, the V gene TRBV19; D call uncertain. Germline V CDR1 and CDR2: LNHDA, SQIVND (reference sequence). This CDR3 region has 16 residues. With 5 bases removed from V and 3 bases from J, the gap between germline ends came to 17 bases. The CDR3 spells CASSFRTEVINQPQHF. The CDR3 nucleotides read TGTGCCAGTAGTTTCCGGACGGAGGTGATCAATCAGCCCCAGCATTTT.

This clone is a singleton in its sample. One junction end does not reproduce the germline sequence, and a read error may be involved. The chain joins TRBV12-3 or TRBV12-4 to TRBJ1-3; D unclear. This CDR3 is 12 amino acids long. This CDR3 is CASSFSRNTIYF. Written as DNA, the CDR3 is TGTGCCAGCAGTTTCTCTCGAAACACCATATATTTT.

This rearrangement joins TRBV9 to TRBJ2-1, with 10 bases identical to TRBD2. CDR3 length: 16 amino acids. From germline, CDR1 is SGDLS and CDR2 YYNGEE. V dropped 0 bases and J dropped 9; count of bases not matched to a gene: 9. The CDR3 bases are TGTGCCAGCAGCGTAGGTAGCGGGAGGCCGCCGGGTGAGCAGTTCTTC. Amino acid sequence: CASSVGSGRPPGEQFF.

The chain couples TRBV27 to TRBJ2-1; TRBD2 aligns across 8 bases. The CDR3 covers 16 residues. In germline, CDR1 is MNHEY, CDR2 SMNVEV (reference sequence). With V trimmed by 3 bases and J by 5 bases, 9 bases remained unmatched. The CDR3, as DNA: TGTGCCAGCAGTTTGGTGCTGGCACTAGCGGACAATGAGCAGTTCTTC. Amino acids: CASSLVLALADNEQFF.

The chain recombines TRBV28 with TRBJ2-7, with 8 bases matching TRBD2. Germline CDR1 is MDHEN and CDR2 is SYDVKM. V trimming: 2 bases; J trimming: 3 bases; junction bases outside the gene matches: 6. This CDR3 comprises 15 residues. The CDR3 DNA follows: TGTGCCAGCAGTTTAGAATCGGGACTAGGCTACGAGCAGTACTTC. Amino acids: CASSLESGLGYEQYF. Supplemented by reference TRBV28 and TRBJ2-7, the full variable domain reads DVKVTQSSRYLVKRTGEKVFLECVQDMDHENMFWYRQDPGLGLRLIYFSYDVKMKEKGDIPEGYSVSREKKERFSLILESASTNQTSMYLCASSLESGLGYEQYFGPGTRLTVT.

V and J are TRBV18 and TRBJ2-1; D perhaps matches TRBD2 (5 bases). Germline values: CDR1 KGHSH, CDR2 LQKENI. CDR3 length: 16 residues. The ends were cut back, 3 bases at V and 0 bases at J, with 12 bases in the middle. In nucleotides, the CDR3 is TGTGCCAGCTCACCCCTAGGTGGGAGCTCCTACAATGAGCAGTTCTTC. It codes for CASSPLGGSSYNEQFF. Full variable domain (missing parts from reference TRBV18 and TRBJ2-1): NAGVMQNPRHLVRRRGQEARLRCSPMKGHSHVYWYRQLPEEGLKFMVYLQKENIIDESGMPKERFSAEFPKEGPSILRIQQVVRGDSAAYFCASSPLGGSSYNEQFFGPGTRLTVL.

CDR3 in amino acids: CASGLVLRGLNTEAFF. The CDR3 DNA follows: TGTGCTAGTGGTTTGGTACTAAGGGGGCTGAACACTGAAGCTTTCTTT. The chain couples TRBV12-5 to TRBJ1-1; 7 nucleotides agree with TRBD1. Germline V CDR1 and CDR2: LGHNT, FRNRAP. V dropped 0 bases and J dropped 0; count of bases not matched to a gene: 4. This CDR3 is 16 amino acids long.

The chain carries TRBV3-1 (or the pseudogene TRBV3-2) and TRBJ2-7; D not certain. This CDR3 comprises 16 residues. CDR1 and CDR2 from the germline V gene are LGHDT and YNNKEL (reference sequence). V was trimmed by 4 bases and J by 2 bases, leaving 18 bases between them. Here the CDR3 DNA reads TGTGCCAGCAGCCGCCAGACTGAGATAGCTCCCTACGAGCAGTACTTC. The encoded protein is CASSRQTEIAPYEQYF.

The chain employs TRBV7-3 and TRBJ2-3, with a weak D call TRBD2 (6 bases). The V gene lost 6 bases and the J gene lost 2 bases, with 12 bases spanning the gap. The CDR3 is 14 amino acids. Germline CDR1 is SGHTA and CDR2 is FQGTGA. The CDR3 DNA reads as TGTGCCAGCAGTCCGATAGCGGCCACAGATACGCAGTATTTT. Translating gives CASSPIAATDTQYF.

The chain couples TRBV28 to TRBJ2-1; possibly TRBD2 for D (6 bases). This CDR3 has 16 residues. Germline V gene sequence: CDR1 MDHEN, CDR2 SYDVKM. Trimming took off 6 bases at V and 2 bases at J, with 17 bases between the two ends. The CDR3 bases are TGTGCCAGCAGCCCTAAGAGGACTAAACCCTACAATGAGCAGTTCTTC. Residues: CASSPKRTKPYNEQFF.

The chain carries TRBV25-1 and TRBJ2-1; possible D gene TRBD2, 7 bases. The CDR3 contains 14 residues. Germline V gene data show CDR1 as MGHDK and CDR2 as SYGVNS. Trimming removed 1 base at V and 5 bases at J, with 9 bases between. CDR3 residues: CASSEWGGHNEQFF. The CDR3 region has the DNA TGTGCCAGCAGTGAATGGGGGGGCCACAATGAGCAGTTCTTC.

J is TRBJ1-2 and V is TRBV27; perhaps TRBD1 as D (5 bases). Trimming stripped 2 bases from V and 3 bases from J, with 13 bases between. This CDR3 region has 15 residues. Germline V gene sequence: CDR1 MNHEY, CDR2 SMNVEV (reference sequence). The chain's CDR3 is CASSLSRGLYYGYTF. CDR3 bases: TGTGCCAGCAGTTTAAGTAGGGGACTGTACTATGGCTACACCTTC.